One sample yielded the 30 T cell receptor beta chains listed below, sequenced in a study of blood T cell repertoires in COVID-19 (dated by TCRdb to 2018 to 2020). The library was generated by the immunoSEQ multiplex PCR assay. Entries here come from immuneACCESS through TCRdb and include only in-frame sequences with V and J called. Some clones fail to appear in such tables; in the studies checked, an unresolved V gene covers under half of the shortfall, and the cause of the remainder is unknown. The sample profile shows some 400,000 clones; around 91% of them were found once. The ten largest clones add up to 6.5% of the sample. Specimen: peripheral blood. The receptors originated from a man aged 18 to 29 with active or convalescent COVID-19.

This chain joins TRBV12-3 or TRBV12-4 and TRBJ1-1, with TRBD1 matching 7 bases. This CDR3 contains 13 residues. Germline trimming cut 2 bases from V and 6 bases from J; bases unmatched to any gene: 3. The CDR3 region has the DNA TGTGCCAGCAGTTTATTGAGGGGGCCTGAAGCTTTCTTT. It yields the protein CASSLLRGPEAFF.

The V and J genes are TRBV5-5 and TRBJ2-1; D ambiguous. The CDR3 is 15 residues long. Germline CDR1 reads SGHKS; CDR2 reads YYEKEE (reference sequence). The ends were cut back, 5 bases at V and 2 bases at J, with 14 bases in the middle. The CDR3 sequence is CASSLFPAPYNEQFF. In DNA form, the CDR3 reads TGTGCCAGCAGTTTGTTTCCCGCGCCCTACAATGAGCAGTTCTTC.

The chain combines TRBV28 with TRBJ1-5; tentatively, D is TRBD1 (5 bases). Germline loops: CDR1 MDHEN, CDR2 SYDVKM. The germline V and J ends were trimmed by 3 bases and 0 bases, with 9 bases remaining between them. The CDR3 contains 15 residues. This chain's CDR3 is CASSFRGVSNQPQHF. The CDR3 nucleotides read TGTGCCAGCAGTTTTCGGGGGGTTAGCAATCAGCCCCAGCATTTT.

The CDR3 loop reads CASSLAQGSYNEQFF. The CDR3 bases are TGTGCCAGCAGCTTAGCACAGGGCTCCTACAATGAGCAGTTCTTC. The J gene is TRBJ2-1, the V gene TRBV7-9; possible D gene TRBD1, 6 bases. Trimming took 0 bases from V and 0 from J, leaving 6 bases between them. Per the germline V gene, CDR1 is SEHNR and CDR2 is FQNEAQ (reference sequence). The CDR3 loop spans 15 amino acids. Full variable domain (rest looked up from reference TRBV7-9 and TRBJ2-1): DTGVSQNPRHKITKRGQNVTFRCDPISEHNRLYWYRQTLGQGPEFLTYFQNEAQLEKSRLLSDRFSAERPKGSFSTLEIQRTEQGDSAMYLCASSLAQGSYNEQFFGPGTRLTVL.

For this clone: An end of the junction differs from the germline gene, which may be a read error. The genes are TRBV7-2 and TRBJ2-3; 8 nucleotides line up with TRBD2. The germline gives CDR1 SGHTA, CDR2 FQGNSA. The CDR3 covers 17 residues. DNA of the CDR3: TGTGCCAGCAGCCCCCGCGAGCGGAGAGCGGGAGCCCAACGGGTGACTTTT. This gives the protein CASSPRERRAGAQRVTF.

The rearrangement joins TRBV24-1 to TRBJ2-3, with TRBD1 matching 8 bases. The junction had 5 bases not matched to a gene; V was cut back by 4 bases and J by 3 bases. The CDR3 sequence is 15 residues long. CDR1 is KGHDR, CDR2 SFDVKD, per germline. DNA of the CDR3: TGTGCCACCAGTGACCGGACAGGGAGTACAGATACGCAGTATTTT. It translates to CATSDRTGSTDTQYF.

V and J are TRBV15 and TRBJ2-2; D remains unclear. Deletions cut 0 bases from V and 1 base from J, with 15 bases between. The CDR3 length is 18 residues. CDR1 LNHNV and CDR2 YYDKDF come from the germline V gene (reference sequence). The CDR3, as DNA: TGTGCCACCAGCAGAGATTTGATTGTGGCGGAGAACACCGGGGAGCTGTTTTTT. Its translation is CATSRDLIVAENTGELFF.

V gene TRBV6-5 combines with J gene TRBJ1-2; possible D gene TRBD1, 5 bases. The ends were cut back, 9 bases at V and 2 bases at J, with 13 bases in the middle. In germline, CDR1 is MNHEY, CDR2 SVGAGI. The CDR3 is 13 residues long. CDR3 residues: CASERQRNYGYTF. CDR3 sequence (DNA): TGTGCCAGTGAGAGACAGCGAAACTATGGCTACACCTTC.

This clone was seen once. The J gene is TRBJ2-7, the V gene TRBV6-5; D unclear. Germline-derived CDR1 and CDR2 are MNHEY and SVGAGI. The ends were cut back, 8 bases at V and 3 bases at J, with 8 bases in the middle. This CDR3 spans 11 amino acids. CDR3 DNA: TGTGCCAGCGCCTCAGACTACGAGCAGTACTTC. This encodes CASASDYEQYF.

This chain uses TRBV4-1 with TRBJ1-1; TRBD1 matches at 9 bases. V shed 4 bases, J shed 5 bases, and the junction held 8 bases outside the gene matches. The length of the CDR3 is 15 residues. Germline CDR1 reads MGHRA; CDR2 reads YSYEKL. The DNA of the CDR3 is TGCGCCAGCAGCCCCCGGGACAGGGCCGGGACTGAAGCTTTCTTT. Protein product: CASSPRDRAGTEAFF.

The chain carries TRBV7-2 and TRBJ2-7; 7 bases map to TRBD1. The V gene end was trimmed by 1 base and the J gene end by 4 bases; junction bases not matched to a gene: 4. Looked up from germline, CDR1 is SGHTA and CDR2 is FQGNSA. The CDR3 consists of 14 residues. CDR3 residues: CASSLGGGGYEQYF. In DNA, the CDR3 is TGTGCCAGCAGCTTAGGAGGGGGCGGGTACGAGCAGTACTTC.

This chain connects TRBV2 to TRBJ1-4; 9 nucleotides line up with TRBD1. CDR1 is SNHLY and CDR2 is FYNNEI in the germline V gene. The CDR3 is 16 residues long. With 7 bases clipped from V and 6 bases from J, the junction kept 12 bases outside the gene matches. In DNA, the CDR3 is TGTGCCAGCATGTGGATTCCGGGACAGGGTGATGAAAAACTGTTTTTT. Translated: CASMWIPGQGDEKLFF.

The CDR3 spells CASSLDTYNSPLHF. The DNA for the CDR3 is TGTGCCAGCAGTTTGGACACTTATAATTCACCCCTCCACTTT. The chain is built from TRBV28 and TRBJ1-6; tentatively, D is TRBD1 (5 bases). Per germline, CDR1 MDHEN and CDR2 SYDVKM. V lost 3 bases and J lost 4, with 7 bases in between. CDR3 length: 14 residues.

The V call is TRBV7-8, the J call TRBJ2-5; no reliable D call. Looked up from germline, CDR1 is SGHVS and CDR2 is FQNEAQ. Trimming took 5 bases from V and 5 from J, leaving 18 bases between them. The CDR3 extends over 15 amino acids. This CDR3 reads CASSPKSWYSETQYF. The CDR3 DNA reads TGTGCCAGCAGCCCTAAGTCGTGGTACTCGGAGACCCAGTACTTC.

The chain joins TRBV2 to TRBJ2-1; TRBD2 matches at 8 bases. Trimming took 7 bases from V and 9 from J; bases not matched to a gene: 8. This CDR3 has 13 residues. Germline CDR1 and CDR2: SNHLY and FYNNEI. CDR3 sequence (DNA): TGTGCCAGCAAGCCCGGGGGGGCGGCTGAGCAGTTCTTC. It specifies CASKPGGAAEQFF.

The chain links TRBV5-1 to TRBJ2-7, with a tentative D call TRBD2 (6 bases). Trimming removed 4 bases from V and 2 bases from J, with 16 bases in between. Germline V gene data show CDR1 as SGHRS and CDR2 as YFSETQ. CDR3 length: 15 residues. The DNA for the CDR3 is TGCGCCAGCAGCCCGGGAATCGGGGGTGCCTACGAGCAGTACTTC. It specifies CASSPGIGGAYEQYF.

This chain joins TRBV6-2 or TRBV6-3 and TRBJ1-6; D not resolved. Germline lookup yields CDR1 MNHEY and CDR2 SVGEGT. V gave up 6 bases and J gave up 8 bases, with 11 bases separating them. CDR3 length equals 13 residues. The CDR3 DNA follows: TGTGCCAGCAGCGCTCGTCGGGATTCACCCCTCCACTTT. Its translation: CASSARRDSPLHF.

V is TRBV2 and J is TRBJ1-5; maybe TRBD1 (6 bases). Germline-derived CDR1 and CDR2 are SNHLY and FYNNEI. The ends were cut back, 8 bases at V and 1 base at J, with 12 bases in the middle. This CDR3 region has 14 residues. The CDR3 DNA reads as TGTGCCAGCGCAGGGGTGACGAGCAATCAGCCCCAGCATTTT. Its protein is CASAGVTSNQPQHF.

The rearrangement joins TRBV4-3 to TRBJ2-4; 10 bases are a match to TRBD2. Germline V gene data show CDR1 as LGHNA and CDR2 as YSLEER. Unmatched junction bases numbered 10, after V lost 0 bases and J lost 8 bases. This CDR3 comprises 17 residues. DNA of the CDR3: TGCGCCAGCAGCCAAGACCGAAGCGGGGGGGCGTCTCACATTCAGTACTTC. It specifies CASSQDRSGGASHIQYF.

The chain is built from TRBV5-1 and TRBJ2-7, with D possibly being TRBD2 (7 bases). The V end lost 2 bases, the J end lost 6 bases, and 9 bases lay between the germline ends. This CDR3 region has 12 residues. The germline CDR1 and CDR2 sequences are SGHRS and YFSETQ. Here the CDR3 reads CASSFGGLEQYF. CDR3 nucleotides: TGCGCCAGCAGCTTCGGGGGGCTCGAGCAGTACTTC. The full variable domain, in which reference TRBV5-1 and TRBJ2-7 provide the parts outside the CDR3, is KAGVTQTPRYLIKTRGQQVTLSCSPISGHRSVSWYQQTPGQGLQFLFEYFSETQRNKGNFPGRFSGRQFSNSRSEMNVSTLELGDSALYLCASSFGGLEQYFGPGTRLTVT.

The chain carries TRBV7-2 and TRBJ2-3, with 12 positions matching TRBD2. Germline CDR1 SGHTA, CDR2 FQGNSA. The CDR3 runs to 15 residues. V dropped 6 bases and J dropped 4; count of bases not matched to a gene: 5. The CDR3 loop reads CASRPTSGSSDTQYF. The CDR3, as DNA: TGTGCCAGCAGACCGACTAGCGGGAGCTCAGATACGCAGTATTTT.

V is TRBV9 and J is TRBJ1-1; D is undetermined. The V gene lost 0 bases and the J gene lost 1 base, with 10 bases spanning the gap. CDR3 length equals 15 residues. The germline gives CDR1 SGDLS, CDR2 YYNGEE. CDR3 residues: CASSVAPAGNTEAFF. The CDR3 DNA sequence: TGTGCCAGCAGCGTAGCCCCTGCGGGGAACACTGAAGCTTTCTTT.

This clone has only one observation. V and J are TRBV6-6 and TRBJ1-4; D is unclear. V gave up 3 bases and J gave up 8 bases, with 7 bases separating them. The germline CDR1 and CDR2 sequences are MNHNY and SVGAGI (reference sequence). The CDR3 extends over 12 amino acids. The CDR3 bases are TGTGCCAGCAGTTATGTCCTCGAAAAACTGTTTTTT. Amino acids: CASSYVLEKLFF.

This chain joins TRBV28 and TRBJ1-2; TRBD1 aligns across 8 bases. CDR3 size: 12 residues. Germline V gene sequence: CDR1 MDHEN, CDR2 SYDVKM. Trimming at V came to 7 bases and at J to 6 bases, leaving 4 bases not matched to a gene. CDR3 amino acids: CASTTGVDGYTF. In DNA form, the CDR3 reads TGTGCCAGCACGACAGGGGTGGATGGCTACACCTTC.

For the CDR3, the DNA is TGTGCCAGCAGCTTGGGGATAGGGGGCGCGTACGAGCAGTACTTC. It yields the protein CASSLGIGGAYEQYF. V and J are TRBV5-4 and TRBJ2-7; TRBD1 matches at 7 bases. The germline V gene encodes CDR1 SGHNT and CDR2 YYREEE (reference sequence). This CDR3 comprises 15 residues. V was pared by 0 bases and J by 4 bases, with 7 bases of the junction left unmatched.

This clone was seen a single time. The genes are TRBV6-2 or TRBV6-3 and TRBJ2-1, with 12 bases that match TRBD2. The germline CDR1 and CDR2 sequences are MNHEY and SVGEGT. The junction had 9 bases not matched to a gene; V was cut back by 0 bases and J by 6 bases. The CDR3 contains 18 residues. CDR3 sequence (DNA): TGTGCCAGCAGTTACTCGACTAGCGGGAGCACCCCGAGCAATGAGCAGTTCTTC. It yields the protein CASSYSTSGSTPSNEQFF.

This clone has just one count. This chain links TRBV10-3 with TRBJ2-1, with 7 bases fitting TRBD2. CDR3 length: 15 residues. Per the germline V gene, CDR1 is ENHRY and CDR2 is SYGVKD. V trimming: 2 bases; J trimming: 0 bases; junction bases outside the gene matches: 1. CDR3 nucleotide sequence: TGTGCCATCAGTGAGGGCGGGGGCTCCTACAATGAGCAGTTCTTC. Translation gives CAISEGGGSYNEQFF.

The rearrangement uses TRBV6-2 or TRBV6-3 and TRBJ2-2; D uncertain. The CDR3 contains 14 residues. V lost 3 bases and J 6 bases, leaving 11 bases between the germline ends. Looked up from germline, CDR1 is MNHEY and CDR2 is SVGEGT. CDR3 coding DNA: TGTGCCAGCAGTTATGATCTATTCCCCGGGGAGCTGTTTTTT. Amino acids: CASSYDLFPGELFF.

The chain joins TRBV5-1 to TRBJ2-1; 10 nucleotides line up with TRBD2. J was trimmed by 8 bases and V by 0 bases; bases with no gene match: 11. Germline V gene data show CDR1 as SGHRS and CDR2 as YFSETQ. CDR3 size: 17 residues. CDR3 protein: CASSLVWASGSFYEQFF. The CDR3 region has the DNA TGCGCCAGCAGCTTGGTATGGGCTAGCGGGAGCTTCTATGAGCAGTTCTTC.

This clone is a singleton in its sample. This chain joins TRBV5-5 and TRBJ2-4; 12 nucleotides agree with TRBD2. V trimming: 5 bases; J trimming: 5 bases; junction bases outside the gene matches: 11. The CDR3 sequence is 17 residues long. The germline V gene has CDR1 SGHKS and CDR2 YYEKEE (reference sequence). CDR3 in amino acids: CASSPRLAGGGENIQYF. In nucleotides, the CDR3 is TGTGCCAGCAGTCCGCGCCTAGCGGGAGGGGGCGAAAACATTCAGTACTTC.